This TCR beta chain derives from a study of blood T cell repertoires in COVID-19. Study in general: There were acute and convalescent COVID-19 samples, and they came from the United States, Italy and Spain. Sources were T cells, B-cell-depleted T cells, or PBMCs; the material itself was cDNA or gDNA.

Only in-frame clones appear in the TCRdb table, and some are missing; sequencing was by immunoSEQ multiplex PCR. Among approximately 230,000 clones listed, around 88% were seen once. J was trimmed by 7 bases and V by 6 bases; bases with no gene match: 3. Looked up from germline, CDR1 is SNHLY and CDR2 is FYNNEI. The CDR3 length is 13 residues. Sequencing was performed on peripheral blood. This sequence joins TRBV2 and TRBJ2-7; 13 nucleotides line up with TRBD2. The clonotype was recovered from a man at least 80 years old with acute or convalescent COVID-19. DNA of the CDR3: TGTGCCAGCAGCGGACTAGCGGGGGTTGAGCAGTACTTC. This codes for CASSGLAGVEQYF. The full variable domain, with the rest looked up from reference TRBV2 and TRBJ2-7, is EPEVTQTPSHQVTQMGQEVILRCVPISNHLYFYWYRQILGQKVEFLVSFYNNEISEKSEIFDDQFSVERPDGSNFTLKIRSTKLEDSAMYFCASSGLAGVEQYFGPGTRLTVT.